One and the same sample provided the 11 T cell receptor beta chains below, sequenced in a study of T-cell memory formation after mild COVID-19. TCRdb itself ran the 5' RACE reads through MiXCR, one entry per CDR3 protein. This sample has hundreds of thousands of distinct CDR3 sequences, with about a sixth found just once. The material sequenced was PBMCs or a T cell subset sorted from them (not recorded which). The receptors shown here come from an adult woman who had mild COVID-19 (a few samples of this study predate the infection). Cell type and time point are not known.

The chain has TRBV10-3 and TRBJ2-7; D is perhaps TRBD1 (6 bases). This CDR3 region has 12 residues. Deletions cut 6 bases from V and 3 bases from J, with 9 bases between. CDR1 is ENHRY and CDR2 is SYGVKD in the germline V gene. This CDR3 is CAIRGAHYEQYF. CDR3 sequence (DNA): TGTGCCATCAGGGGGGCCCACTACGAGCAGTACTTC.

This sequence joins TRBV29-1 and TRBJ2-2; D gene ambiguous. V lost 6 bases, J lost 8 bases, and 16 bases lay in between. The CDR3 loop spans 13 amino acids. From germline, CDR1 is SQVTM and CDR2 ANQGSEA. The chain's CDR3 is CSVAREAAGELFF. The CDR3 DNA follows: TGCAGCGTAGCACGCGAGGCGGCGGGGGAGCTGTTTTTT.

Many counts were recorded for this clonotype. The chain carries TRBV4-3 and TRBJ2-1; D remains unclear. Trimming cost V 0 bases and J 6 bases, with 12 bases left between them. Germline V gene lookup returns CDR1 LGHNA and CDR2 YSLEER. The CDR3 has 15 residues. CDR3 DNA sequence: TGCGCCAGCAGCCAAGAAGCCCGTCCCCTCAATGAGCAGTTCTTC. Its protein product is CASSQEARPLNEQFF.

This rearrangement joins TRBV7-8 to TRBJ2-7; D is unclear. The germline V gene has CDR1 SGHVS and CDR2 FQNEAQ. Trimming shortened V by 0 bases and J by 3 bases, and 9 bases separated the two germline ends. The CDR3 consists of 14 residues. The CDR3 nucleotides are TGTGCCAGCAGCTTAGCGGGATGCTGCTACGAGCAGTACTTC. Residues: CASSLAGCCYEQYF.

This clonotype was counted between two and nine times. The V and J genes are TRBV6-2 or TRBV6-3 and TRBJ1-4; 7 nucleotides agree with TRBD1. This CDR3 region has 14 residues. The germline V gene has CDR1 MNHEY and CDR2 SVGEGT. V was pared by 6 bases and J by 6 bases, with 7 bases of the junction left unmatched. The CDR3 coding sequence is TGTGCCAGCAGGACCGGGACAGCCTATGAAAAACTGTTTTTT. This encodes CASRTGTAYEKLFF.

The rearrangement joins TRBV14 to TRBJ2-5, with no clear D. V dropped 2 bases and J dropped 4 bases, with 5 bases sitting between them. The CDR3 has 12 residues. The germline V gene encodes CDR1 SGHDN and CDR2 FVKESK. This CDR3 reads CASSQHRETQYF. The CDR3 coding sequence is TGTGCCAGCAGCCAACACAGAGAGACCCAGTACTTC.

This clonotype was observed many times. The chain uses TRBV10-3 and TRBJ2-1, with 10 positions matching TRBD1. The CDR3 is 14 amino acids. CDR1 is ENHRY and CDR2 is SYGVKD in the germline V gene. J was trimmed by 5 bases and V by 4 bases; bases with no gene match: 2. For the CDR3, the DNA is TGTGCCATCAGTGGACAGGGGGCTAACAATGAGCAGTTCTTC. Translated, it gives CAISGQGANNEQFF.

This clonotype was observed many times. This chain connects TRBV5-1 to TRBJ2-4; 9 bases align to TRBD1. CDR1 and CDR2 (germline): SGHRS, YFSETQ. V dropped 0 bases and J dropped 0; count of bases not matched to a gene: 7. The length of the CDR3 is 18 residues. CDR3 loop: CASSLDQTGGAAKNIQYF. In nucleotides, the CDR3 is TGCGCCAGCAGCTTGGACCAAACAGGGGGCGCAGCCAAAAACATTCAGTACTTC.

This rearrangement joins TRBV24-1 to TRBJ2-3; 8 nucleotides line up with TRBD1. This CDR3 is built from 17 residues. Per the germline V gene, CDR1 is KGHDR and CDR2 is SFDVKD. The V segment lost 3 bases and the J segment 3 bases; nucleotides outside the gene matches: 10. The CDR3 loop reads CATSDPLSGQATDTQYF. In nucleotides, the CDR3 is TGTGCCACCAGTGATCCCCTATCGGGACAGGCGACAGATACGCAGTATTTT.

This clonotype occurred many times. The chain is built from TRBV4-1 and TRBJ2-7; D is uncertain. Germline-derived CDR1 and CDR2 are MGHRA and YSYEKL. The CDR3 extends over 14 amino acids. V was clipped by 1 base and J by 1 base, with 8 bases between them. In DNA form, the CDR3 reads TGCGCCAGCAGCCAAGTCGGCAGGTCCTACGAGCAGTACTTC. Its protein is CASSQVGRSYEQYF.

This chain uses TRBV5-8 with TRBJ2-7; maybe TRBD2 (5 bases). The V end was cut by 3 bases, the J end by 7 bases, with 14 bases between. The length of the CDR3 is 13 residues. Germline V gives CDR1 SGHTS, CDR2 YDEGEE. DNA for the CDR3: TGTGCCAGCAGCTCTCCCGGGGATAGGGAGCAGTACTTC. Amino acid sequence: CASSSPGDREQYF.